This T cell receptor beta chain is from a study of blood T cell repertoires in COVID-19 (dated by TCRdb to the early 2020s). Background on the whole study: The collaborator samples originated in the United States, Italy and Spain and spanned the acute and convalescent phases of COVID-19. The material from the prospective study consisted of cDNA or gDNA derived from T cells, B-cell-depleted T cells, or PBMCs. Deeply sampled blood TCRbeta repertoires from subjects exposed to, actively infected with, or recovered from COVID-19 were included in the dataset. The repertoires were released in a freely available public database intended as a resource for research on the immune response to SARS-CoV-2. The samples were drawn from two sources: the first 160 participants of the ongoing ImmuneRACE study, and 1,000 to 1,500 subjects contributed by 6 global collaborators. A de-identified subject ID, COVID-19 status, age in years and sex were almost always included in the sample metadata. HLA class I and class II types, where available, came from metadata supplied by the sample provider rather than from assay-based typing.

TCRbeta CDR3 regions were amplified from genomic DNA using the immunoSEQ Assay, a bias-controlled multiplex PCR. In the source study's methods: The number of nucleated cells in each sample was estimated from the amplification of reference gene primers within the assay. Sequence reads were collapsed and filtered to measure the absolute abundance of every unique TCRbeta CDR3 rearrangement. For each sample, productive Simpson clonality was calculated as the square root of Simpson's diversity index over productive rearrangements. TCRdb stores this immuneACCESS table with in-frame sequences only. Part of the clones is absent; in the studies checked, under half of the shortfall reflects unresolved V genes, and no reason is known for the rest. The D gene and trimming were derived from the DNA, and the V and J assignments and clone size from that table. The sample contains 240,000 or so clones, 82% of them found a single time. The biggest ten clones account for around 12% of the sample.

Whole blood was collected in K2EDTA tubes by collaborating institutions according to the institutions' own protocols. For TCRbeta analysis, collaborator samples were shipped as frozen whole blood, as isolated PBMCs, or as DNA extracted from either sample type. Comment on this clone: The antigen it binds to is not known. No base quality information exists; no much larger clone differs at one position.

Here is what the overall study found, with its caveats: How much clinical and demographic metadata was included differed by source and by participant, and the metadata was provided uncurated.

Sequencing was carried out using peripheral blood. The sequence was obtained from a woman aged 60-70 years with active or convalescent COVID-19.

The CDR3 region reads CASSFRRGVDTQYF. At the DNA level, the sequence is TGTGCCAGCAGCTTTAGGCGGGGCGTTGATACGCAGTATTTT. The sequence links TRBV7-2 to TRBJ2-3; TRBD2 is a weak D gene call, 6 bases matching. The germline ends are 13 bases apart after V is trimmed by 3 bases and J by 6 bases. The CDR3, from cysteine to phenylalanine, totals 14 residues. Left in the record is the CDR3 DNA by itself, 42 bases read in frame from the first base. Sequences SGHTA (CDR1) and FQGNSA (CDR2) are obtained from the germline V gene.